The clone carrying this TCR beta chain was counted between two and nine times. Trimming took 0 bases from V and 4 from J, leaving 7 bases between them. From germline, CDR1 is SGDLS and CDR2 YYNGEE. The CDR3 extends over 13 amino acids. The sample is drawn from a study of cytomegalovirus exposure and HLA in healthy donors. PCR involved 60 Vbeta and 13 Jbeta primers. Only in-frame clones appear in the TCRdb table, and some are missing; sequencing was by immunoSEQ multiplex PCR. This table holds about 82,000 clones, around 10% found once. The sequencing sample was made of PBMCs. The genes are TRBV9 and TRBJ1-2; D might be TRBD1 (6 bases). This sequence was found in a man aged 55 to 70 in good health and CMV-seropositive. Here the CDR3 reads CASSVGGLYGYTF. The CDR3 DNA follows: TGTGCCAGCAGCGTAGGGGGGCTCTATGGCTACACCTTC.